One and the same sample provided the 15 T cell receptor beta chains below, sequenced in a study of blood T cell repertoires in COVID-19. Here immunoSEQ multiplex PCR was the method, and the copy in TCRdb shows in-frame clones only, minus some. Of around 140,000 clones in the sample, approximately 87% were seen once. The sample consisted of peripheral blood. These receptors all come from a woman in her fifties or sixties with active or convalescent COVID-19.

The chain carries TRBV11-2 and TRBJ2-2, with a weak D call TRBD1 (5 bases). V lost 3 bases, J lost 1 base, and 9 bases lay in between. The CDR3 consists of 15 residues. Germline CDR1 SGHAT, CDR2 FQNNGV. For the CDR3, the DNA is TGTGCCAGCAGCTTGCTTACAGGGAACACCGGGGAGCTGTTTTTT. The encoded protein is CASSLLTGNTGELFF.

V usage is TRBV13 and J usage is TRBJ1-1; D unresolved. The CDR3 length is 12 residues. Germline V gene data show CDR1 as PRHDT and CDR2 as FYEKMQ (reference sequence). Trimming pared 4 bases from V and 5 bases from J, leaving 8 bases between. The CDR3, as DNA: TGTGCCAGCAGCTCCAGGTGGACTGAAGCTTTCTTT. Amino acids: CASSSRWTEAFF.

In regard to this clone: Compared with germline, one end of the junction differs, possibly owing to a read error. The chain combines TRBV27 with TRBJ1-2; 7 positions agree with TRBD1. The CDR3 runs to 10 residues. Germline assignment: CDR1 MNHEY and CDR2 SMNVEV (reference sequence). The CDR3 DNA follows: TGTGCCGCGGGGACAGTGCACATTGAGTTC. This encodes CAAGTVHIEF.

This chain connects TRBV6-5 to TRBJ2-7; 8 bases line up with TRBD1. There are 14 residues in the CDR3. Germline V CDR1 and CDR2: MNHEY, SVGAGI. V trimming: 6 bases; J trimming: 2 bases; junction bases outside the gene matches: 6. The CDR3 bases are TGTGCCAGCAGGAAAGGGACAGGTGCCTACGAGCAGTACTTC. The encoded protein is CASRKGTGAYEQYF.

This sequence joins TRBV7-2 and TRBJ2-1; possibly TRBD1 for D (5 bases). The germline V and J ends were trimmed by 5 bases and 7 bases, with 18 bases remaining between them. This CDR3 is built from 15 residues. Looked up from germline, CDR1 is SGHTA and CDR2 is FQGNSA. The CDR3 coding sequence is TGTGCCAGCAGCAGGAACAGGCCACCCCCAAATGAGCAGTTCTTC. Protein: CASSRNRPPPNEQFF.

The chain carries TRBV6-6 and TRBJ2-3; tentative D call: TRBD2 (5 bases). CDR1 and CDR2 from the germline V gene are MNHNY and SVGAGI (reference sequence). Between the trimmed V and J ends, which lost 0 bases and 2 bases, there was a span of 9 bases. The CDR3 sequence is 15 residues long. CDR3 in DNA: TGTGCCAGCAGTTACTCGGGCGGGCTCACAGATACGCAGTATTTT. Translating it yields CASSYSGGLTDTQYF.

V and J are TRBV28 and TRBJ2-3; perhaps TRBD1 as D (5 bases). The CDR3 runs 13 residues. Per the germline V gene, CDR1 is MDHEN and CDR2 is SYDVKM. V gave up 8 bases and J gave up 10 bases, with 19 bases separating them. The CDR3 sequence is CASSPQGAFPQYF. CDR3 in DNA: TGTGCCAGCTCCCCCCAAGGGGCCTTTCCGCAGTATTTT. Based on the CDR3 plus reference TRBV28 and TRBJ2-3, the full variable domain is DVKVTQSSRYLVKRTGEKVFLECVQDMDHENMFWYRQDPGLGLRLIYFSYDVKMKEKGDIPEGYSVSREKKERFSLILESASTNQTSMYLCASSPQGAFPQYFGPGTRLTVL.

A few counts support this clone. This chain joins TRBV25-1 and TRBJ1-2, with D possibly being TRBD1 (6 bases). The germline CDR1 and CDR2 sequences are MGHDK and SYGVNS. V was shortened by 7 bases and J by 1 base, with 22 bases between the two germline ends. The CDR3 totals 17 residues. Here the CDR3 reads CASKGVAAGVNNYGYTF. As DNA, the CDR3 is TGTGCCAGCAAAGGGGTTGCGGCAGGGGTAAATAACTATGGCTACACCTTC.

The chain joins TRBV27 to TRBJ2-3; 7 positions agree with TRBD2. The trim removed 2 bases at V and 1 base at J, leaving 3 bases unmatched. Germline values: CDR1 MNHEY, CDR2 SMNVEV (reference sequence). The CDR3 is 15 residues long. In nucleotides, the CDR3 is TGTGCCAGCAGTTTAAAAACTAGCGGCACAGATACGCAGTATTTT. It specifies CASSLKTSGTDTQYF.

V usage is TRBV30 and J usage is TRBJ2-5; 7 bases are shared with TRBD1. The length of the CDR3 is 18 residues. Germline V lookup: CDR1 GTSNPN, CDR2 SVGIG (reference sequence). V trimming: 0 bases; J trimming: 5 bases; junction bases outside the gene matches: 18. This CDR3 reads CAWSVLVTGRPLAETQYF. DNA for the CDR3: TGTGCCTGGAGTGTACTCGTGACAGGGCGCCCTCTCGCCGAGACCCAGTACTTC.

Turning to this clone: A read error may account for a junction end that differs from germline. This chain uses TRBV14 with TRBJ1-2; D unclear. Germline V gene lookup returns CDR1 SGHDN and CDR2 FVKESK. The CDR3 sequence is 12 residues long. This CDR3 reads CASSQVPGGDTF. The CDR3 DNA sequence: TGTGCCAGCAGCCAAGTCCCAGGTGGCGACACCTTC.

This clone was observed a handful of times. The V and J genes are TRBV30 and TRBJ2-7; 8 nucleotides line up with TRBD2. Germline V gene data show CDR1 as GTSNPN and CDR2 as SVGIG (reference sequence). This CDR3 has 15 residues. Trimming removed 1 base from V and 0 bases from J; junction bases left unmatched: 5. The CDR3 sequence: CAWSGTSLNSYEQYF. As DNA, the CDR3 is TGTGCCTGGAGTGGGACTAGCCTTAACTCCTACGAGCAGTACTTC.

This clone was seen a few times. Distinct nucleotide sequences in the sample also encode this CDR3. This chain joins TRBV18 and TRBJ1-2; 8 nucleotides line up with TRBD1. Germline CDR1 reads KGHSH; CDR2 reads LQKENI. Losses at the gene ends were 3 bases for V and 3 bases for J; bases not matched to a gene: 0. The CDR3 is made up of 13 amino acids. CDR3 in amino acids: CASSPGQDYGYTF. The CDR3 DNA reads as TGTGCCAGCTCACCGGGACAGGACTATGGCTACACCTTC.

This chain links TRBV4-3 with TRBJ1-1; D remains unclear. The CDR3 sequence is 15 residues long. V was cut by 4 bases and J by 5 bases, with 17 bases left in between. Looked up from germline, CDR1 is LGHNA and CDR2 is YSLEER. The CDR3 nucleotides read TGCGCCAGCAGCCGGAGCGCCGGCGGAGGGACTGAAGCTTTCTTT. As protein: CASSRSAGGGTEAFF.

This chain links TRBV5-5 with TRBJ2-2; 8 bases map to TRBD1. The CDR3 extends over 15 amino acids. V shed 0 bases and J 4 bases; nucleotides not matched to a gene: 2. The V gene's germline CDR1 is SGHKS and CDR2 YYEKEE (reference sequence). In DNA, the CDR3 is TGTGCCAGCAGCTTGGGACAGGGGAGCACCGGGGAGCTGTTTTTT. This translates into CASSLGQGSTGELFF.